This entry lists 13 T cell receptor beta chains sequenced from one sample in a study of neoadjuvant nivolumab and ipilimumab in lung cancer (dated by TCRdb to about 2020). Library method: the immunoSEQ multiplex PCR assay. The clones in this table, taken by TCRdb from immuneACCESS, are in-frame only. Not every clone is retained; where verified, under half of the shortfall comes from an unresolved V gene, and the cause of the rest is unknown. The sample table records some 30,000 clones; 90% of these occur just once. Jointly, the top ten make up roughly 5.3% of the sample. Per the publication, the time point label means: at surgical resection after neoadjuvant nivolumab +/- ipilimumab. The sample in question was peripheral blood, obtained after neoadjuvant nivolumab, alone or with ipilimumab, at or shortly before surgery. The receptors come from an adult with non-small cell lung cancer.

The chain has TRBV5-4 and TRBJ1-2, with D tentatively TRBD1 (5 bases). Trimming removed 4 bases at V and 7 bases at J, with 20 bases between. The CDR3 spans 15 residues. Per germline, CDR1 SGHNT and CDR2 YYREEE (reference sequence). The CDR3 DNA reads TGTGCCAGCAGCCTGATGGGGGGAGGAAGTCGTGGCTACACCTTC. This codes for CASSLMGGGSRGYTF. The full variable domain, with the rest looked up from reference TRBV5-4 and TRBJ1-2, is ETGVTQSPTHLIKTRGQQVTLRCSSQSGHNTVSWYQQALGQGPQFIFQYYREEENGRGNFPPRFSGLQFPNYSSELNVNALELDDSALYLCASSLMGGGSRGYTFGSGTRLTVV.

This chain joins TRBV5-1 and TRBJ1-3; the D gene is possibly TRBD1 (6 bases). Germline CDR1 reads SGHRS; CDR2 reads YFSETQ. V was cut by 7 bases and J by 0 bases, with 11 bases left in between. This CDR3 region has 14 residues. This chain's CDR3 is CASGAGVSGNTIYF. CDR3 sequence (DNA): TGCGCCAGCGGCGCAGGGGTCTCTGGAAACACCATATATTTT.

The rearrangement links TRBV19 to TRBJ1-2; a weak D match, TRBD1 (5 bases). Germline lookup yields CDR1 LNHDA and CDR2 SQIVND (reference sequence). This CDR3 has 11 amino acids. V shed 10 bases and J shed 8 bases, with 14 bases lying between them. CDR3 protein: CATWDHFGYTF. DNA of the CDR3: TGTGCCACTTGGGACCACTTCGGCTACACCTTC.

The J gene is TRBJ1-1, the V gene TRBV5-4; 7 bases agree with TRBD1. CDR3 length equals 15 residues. With V trimmed by 4 bases and J by 2 bases, 8 bases remained unmatched. Germline V gene lookup returns CDR1 SGHNT and CDR2 YYREEE (reference sequence). In nucleotides, the CDR3 is TGTGCCAGCAGCGGACCCGGGACAGTAAACACTGAAGCTTTCTTT. This translates into CASSGPGTVNTEAFF. The variable domain in full, with the rest retrieved from reference TRBV5-4 and TRBJ1-1, is ETGVTQSPTHLIKTRGQQVTLRCSSQSGHNTVSWYQQALGQGPQFIFQYYREEENGRGNFPPRFSGLQFPNYSSELNVNALELDDSALYLCASSGPGTVNTEAFFGQGTRLTVV.

CDR3 region: CASSLKTTNEKLFF. CDR3 sequence (DNA): TGTGCCAGCAGCTTGAAGACAACTAATGAAAAACTGTTTTTT. The chain is built from TRBV5-4 and TRBJ1-4; D unresolved. This CDR3 is built from 14 residues. Trimming removed 1 base at V and 0 bases at J, with 4 bases between. Germline CDR1 and CDR2: SGHNT and YYREEE (reference sequence).

J is TRBJ2-7 and V is TRBV14; 7 bases are shared with TRBD2. The CDR3 runs 9 residues. Germline V gene sequence: CDR1 SGHDN, CDR2 FVKESK. The DNA for the CDR3 is TGTACCGCGGGGGACGAGCAGTACTTC. Translation: CTAGDEQYF.

The gene calls are TRBV11-2 and TRBJ2-3; 9 bases are a match to TRBD2. Germline CDR1 is SGHAT and CDR2 is FQNNGV. The V gene end was trimmed by 5 bases and the J gene end by 4 bases; junction bases not matched to a gene: 10. The CDR3 has 16 amino acids. The CDR3: CASSLLGGGVADTQYF. The CDR3 bases are TGTGCCAGCAGCCTTCTTGGCGGGGGGGTTGCAGATACGCAGTATTTT.

The chain combines TRBV6-1 with TRBJ1-5; D perhaps matches TRBD1 (5 bases). V was trimmed by 7 bases and J by 5 bases, leaving 15 bases between them. The CDR3 totals 14 residues. The germline V gene has CDR1 MNHNS and CDR2 SASEGT. CDR3 protein: CASTLGGWDQPQHF. The CDR3 bases are TGTGCCAGCACCCTGGGGGGGTGGGATCAGCCCCAGCATTTT.

The chain has TRBV6-5 and TRBJ2-5; D possibly corresponds to TRBD1 (5 bases). Germline values: CDR1 MNHEY, CDR2 SVGAGI. Trimming stripped 5 bases from V and 7 bases from J, with 8 bases between. The CDR3 sequence is 11 residues long. CDR3 residues: CASSGRGTQYF. For the CDR3, the DNA is TGTGCCAGCAGTGGTAGGGGGACCCAGTACTTC.

The chain couples TRBV13 to TRBJ2-7; D might be TRBD1 or TRBD2, each matching 6 bases. V was shortened by 5 bases and J by 0 bases, with 11 bases between the two germline ends. Germline loops: CDR1 PRHDT, CDR2 FYEKMQ (reference sequence). This CDR3 contains 14 residues. CDR3 loop: CASSAGQLSYEQYF. CDR3 sequence (DNA): TGTGCCAGCAGCGCGGGACAACTCTCCTACGAGCAGTACTTC.

The rearrangement links TRBV5-1 to TRBJ2-1; the D is unclear. This CDR3 comprises 14 residues. Germline CDR1 and CDR2: SGHRS and YFSETQ. V lost 0 bases, J lost 5 bases, and 9 bases lay in between. The CDR3 sequence is CASSLAPANNEQFF. In DNA, the CDR3 is TGCGCCAGCAGCTTGGCGCCAGCCAACAATGAGCAGTTCTTC.

This clone appeared a single time. The rearrangement uses TRBV7-6 and TRBJ1-5; D is uncertain. CDR3 length: 14 residues. From germline, CDR1 is SGHVS and CDR2 FNYEAQ. V was shortened by 5 bases and J by 7 bases, with 15 bases between the two germline ends. CDR3 nucleotides: TGTGCCAGCAGCCCCCAGGAGGGTAGACAGCCCCAGCATTTT. This sequence encodes CASSPQEGRQPQHF.

V is TRBV6-6 and J is TRBJ2-1; D is possibly TRBD1 or TRBD2 (5 bases each). This CDR3 spans 16 amino acids. V was trimmed by 0 bases and J by 6 bases, leaving 15 bases between them. Per the germline V gene, CDR1 is MNHNY and CDR2 is SVGAGI (reference sequence). In DNA, the CDR3 is TGTGCCAGCAGTTACTCCGGGGCGGCGTGGGGCAATGAGCAGTTCTTC. This sequence encodes CASSYSGAAWGNEQFF.